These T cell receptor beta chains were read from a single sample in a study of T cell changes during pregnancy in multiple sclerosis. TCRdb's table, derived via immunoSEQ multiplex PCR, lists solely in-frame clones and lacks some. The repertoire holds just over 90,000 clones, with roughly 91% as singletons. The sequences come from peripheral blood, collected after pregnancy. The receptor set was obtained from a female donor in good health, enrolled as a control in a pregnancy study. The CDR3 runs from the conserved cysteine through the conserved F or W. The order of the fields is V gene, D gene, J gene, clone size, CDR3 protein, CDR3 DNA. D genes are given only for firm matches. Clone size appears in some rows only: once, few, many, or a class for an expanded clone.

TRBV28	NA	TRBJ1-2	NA	CASLFTGGNYGYTF	TGTGCCAGCTTGTTTACCGGTGGTAACTATGGCTACACCTTC
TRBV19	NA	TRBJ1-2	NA	CAIRGAGANYGYTF	TGTGCCATCCGCGGGGCGGGAGCTAACTATGGCTACACCTTC
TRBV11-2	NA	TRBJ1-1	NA	CASSLTRQTNTEAFF	TGTGCCAGCAGCTTAACTCGACAGACGAACACTGAAGCTTTCTTT
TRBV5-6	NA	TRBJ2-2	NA	CASSLGVAGELFF	TGTGCCAGCAGCTTAGGAGTTGCCGGGGAGCTGTTTTTT
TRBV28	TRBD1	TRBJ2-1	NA	CASIQGGSNEQFF	TGTGCCAGCATACAGGGGGGCTCGAATGAGCAGTTCTTC
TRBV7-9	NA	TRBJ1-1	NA	CASSSGAGAEAFF	TGTGCCAGCAGCTCAGGGGCGGGGGCTGAAGCTTTCTTT
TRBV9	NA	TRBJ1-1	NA	CASRDLSQNTEAFF	TGTGCCAGCAGAGATCTAAGCCAGAACACTGAAGCTTTCTTT
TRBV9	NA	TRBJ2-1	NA	CASSVRGDNEQFF	TGTGCCAGCAGCGTCCGAGGTGACAATGAGCAGTTCTTC
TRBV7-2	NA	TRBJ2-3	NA	CASSLAYSGGLITDTQYF	TGTGCCAGCAGCTTAGCGTATTCGGGTGGATTAATCACAGATACGCAGTATTTT
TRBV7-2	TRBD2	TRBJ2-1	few	CASRLAGADNEQFF	TGTGCCAGCAGGTTAGCGGGAGCAGACAATGAGCAGTTCTTC
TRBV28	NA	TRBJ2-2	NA	CASSLRGELFF	TGTGCCAGCAGTCTCAGAGGGGAGCTGTTTTTT
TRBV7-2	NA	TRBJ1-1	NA	CASSPRRGPQVEAFF	TGTGCCAGCAGCCCTAGAAGGGGTCCACAAGTTGAAGCTTTCTTT
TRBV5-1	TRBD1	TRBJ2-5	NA	CASSQQYRGTETQYF	TGCGCCAGCAGCCAGCAATACAGGGGTACAGAGACCCAGTACTTC
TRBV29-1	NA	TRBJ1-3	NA	CSVHGGTGNTIYF	TGCAGCGTTCACGGGGGGACTGGAAACACCATATATTTT
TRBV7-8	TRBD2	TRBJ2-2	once	CASSSDSSGGYTGELFF	TGTGCCAGCAGCTCGGACTCTAGCGGGGGATACACCGGGGAGCTGTTTTTT
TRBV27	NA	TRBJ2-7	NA	CASSRLPGSYEQYF	TGTGCCAGCAGTCGCCTGCCGGGTTCGTACGAGCAGTACTTC
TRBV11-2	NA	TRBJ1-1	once	CASSLARAGRSTEAFF	TGTGCCAGCAGCTTAGCCCGAGCGGGGAGGTCTACTGAAGCTTTCTTT
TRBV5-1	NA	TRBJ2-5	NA	CASSSGETETQYF	TGCGCCAGCAGCTCGGGGGAGACGGAGACCCAGTACTTC
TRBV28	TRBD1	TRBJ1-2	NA	CASSFSRTGARSYTF	TGTGCCAGCAGTTTTTCTAGGACAGGGGCGCGTAGCTACACCTTC
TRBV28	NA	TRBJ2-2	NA	CASSGQGAVIGGELFF	TGTGCCAGCTCCGGACAAGGGGCTGTAATTGGCGGGGAGCTGTTTTTT
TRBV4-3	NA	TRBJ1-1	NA	CASSQGASTEAFF	TGCGCCAGCAGCCAGGGGGCCAGCACTGAAGCTTTCTTT
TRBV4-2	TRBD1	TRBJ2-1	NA	CASSPLTGGASYNEQFF	TGTGCCAGCAGCCCACTCACAGGGGGCGCTTCCTACAATGAGCAGTTCTTC
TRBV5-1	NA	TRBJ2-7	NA	CASSLESGFEQYF	TGCGCCAGCAGCTTGGAATCGGGGTTCGAGCAGTACTTC
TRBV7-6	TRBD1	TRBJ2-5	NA	CASSRGTGVGETQYF	TGTGCCAGCAGCCGGGGGACAGGAGTGGGAGAGACCCAGTACTTC
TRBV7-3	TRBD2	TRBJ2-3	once	CASSLSGGPTDTQYF	TGTGCCAGCAGCTTGTCGGGGGGGCCCACAGATACGCAGTATTTT
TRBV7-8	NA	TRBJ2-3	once	CASSLGVQVSTDTQYF	TGTGCCAGCAGCTTAGGGGTCCAGGTTAGCACAGATACGCAGTATTTT
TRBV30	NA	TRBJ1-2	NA	CAWSLRAAGDNGYTF	TGTGCCTGGAGTCTGAGGGCGGCAGGTGATAATGGCTACACCTTC
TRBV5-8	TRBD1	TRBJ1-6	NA	CASSYSKTGGLSPLHF	TGTGCCAGCAGCTATAGTAAGACAGGGGGCTTGTCACCCCTCCACTTT
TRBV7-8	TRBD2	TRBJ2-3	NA	CASSVRGETDTQYF	TGTGCCAGCAGTGTTCGGGGGGAAACAGATACGCAGTATTTT
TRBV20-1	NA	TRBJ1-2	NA	CSGERGYGYTF	TGCAGTGGCGAGCGGGGTTATGGCTACACCTTC
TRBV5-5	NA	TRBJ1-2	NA	CASSLVQTGYTF	TGTGCCAGCAGCTTGGTACAGACCGGCTACACCTTC
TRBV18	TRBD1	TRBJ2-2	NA	CASSLLGTGANAGELFF	TGTGCCAGCTCACTCCTCGGGACAGGGGCCAACGCCGGGGAGCTGTTTTTT
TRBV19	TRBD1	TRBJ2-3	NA	CASSIGETGFRNTQYF	TGTGCCAGTAGTATTGGTGAGACAGGGTTCAGAAATACGCAGTATTTT
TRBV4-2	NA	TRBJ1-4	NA	CASSGHGLNEKLFF	TGTGCCAGCAGCGGACATGGGTTAAATGAAAAACTGTTTTTT
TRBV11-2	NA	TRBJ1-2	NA	CASSWGGALSYGYTF	TGTGCCAGCAGCTGGGGCGGCGCCCTTAGCTATGGCTACACCTTC